Listed below are T cell receptor beta chains from one sample, sequenced in a study of cytomegalovirus exposure and HLA in healthy donors. Using immunoSEQ multiplex PCR, the repertoire was profiled, and TCRdb retains in-frame clones only, with some absent. The data hold 100,000 to 150,000 clones, with roughly 78% observed a single time. Sample: PBMCs. The receptors were gathered from a man aged 40-49 years in good health and CMV-seronegative. CDR3s include the opening cysteine and the closing phenylalanine or tryptophan. D genes are given only for firm matches. Size is omitted from some rows. Given values are once, few, many or a class for expanded clones.

TRBV5-4	.	TRBD1	TRBJ1-2	15	CASSSNRGHDYGYTF	TGTGCCAGCAGCTCGAACAGGGGGCACGACTATGGCTACACCTTC
TRBV5-1	few	TRBD1	TRBJ1-3	15	CASSLDRGSGNTIYF	TGCGCCAGCAGCTTGGACAGGGGGAGTGGAAACACCATATATTTT
TRBV5-4	once	.	TRBJ1-5	16	CASSLYGGSQAQPQHF	TGTGCCAGCAGCTTGTATGGGGGCTCCCAGGCCCAGCCCCAGCATTTT
TRBV4-1	few	TRBD1	TRBJ1-1	16	CASSQVPGQGWTEAFF	TGCGCCAGCAGCCAAGTCCCGGGACAGGGGTGGACTGAAGCTTTCTTT
TRBV11-2	few	TRBD2	TRBJ2-3	17	CASSRTSGGTYTDTQYF	TGTGCCAGCAGCAGGACTAGCGGGGGGACCTACACAGATACGCAGTATTTT
TRBV7-2	few	.	TRBJ2-5	15	CASSLVPQGTETQYF	TGTGCCAGCAGCTTAGTCCCACAGGGTACGGAGACCCAGTACTTC
TRBV5-6	.	.	TRBJ2-1	13	CASSLVEGTEQFF	TGTGCCAGCAGCTTAGTTGAGGGTACTGAGCAGTTCTTC
TRBV2	few	.	TRBJ1-5	13	CASMGTFGQPQHF	TGTGCCAGCATGGGGACATTCGGTCAGCCCCAGCATTTT
TRBV30	.	TRBD1	TRBJ2-7	16	CAWSGGTGTGGDEQYF	TGTGCCTGGAGTGGAGGGACCGGGACAGGGGGTGACGAGCAGTACTTC
TRBV5-6	.	.	TRBJ2-7	16	CASSLAGAGVSYEQYF	TGTGCCAGCAGCTTGGCCGGTGCAGGGGTCTCCTACGAGCAGTACTTC
TRBV5-1	.	TRBD2	TRBJ2-7	16	CASSLDSSGDTYEQYF	TGCGCCAGCAGCTTGGATTCTAGCGGGGACACCTACGAGCAGTACTTC
TRBV13	.	TRBD1	TRBJ2-7	14	CASSSGTGTYEQYF	TGTGCCAGCAGTTCCGGGACAGGGACCTACGAGCAGTACTTC
TRBV2	.	.	TRBJ2-2	15	CASSGRLVGTGELFF	TGTGCCAGCAGTGGTCGACTAGTTGGTACCGGGGAGCTGTTTTTT
TRBV11-2	.	.	TRBJ2-7	14	CASSRGQLTYEQYF	TGTGCCAGCAGCCGTGGACAGCTTACCTACGAGCAGTACTTC
TRBV7-8	once	.	TRBJ1-1	14	CASSRTEQNTEAFF	TGTGCCAGCAGCCGCACCGAACAGAACACTGAAGCTTTCTTT
TRBV6-5	.	.	TRBJ2-7	14	CASSYWRNSYEQYF	TGTGCCAGCAGTTACTGGCGGAACTCCTACGAGCAGTACTTC
TRBV6-6	.	.	TRBJ2-7	12	CASSPGVYEQYF	TGTGCCAGCAGTCCAGGGGTTTACGAGCAGTACTTC
TRBV7-9	.	.	TRBJ2-2	14	CASTQSGGTGELFF	TGTGCCAGCACCCAAAGCGGTGGCACCGGGGAGCTGTTTTTT
TRBV6-1	.	.	TRBJ1-6	14	CASRRDSYNSPLHF	TGTGCCAGCCGGAGAGACTCCTATAATTCACCCCTCCACTTT
TRBV5-1	.	TRBD2	TRBJ2-5	16	CASSGGTSVLGETQYF	TGCGCCAGCAGCGGGGGGACTAGCGTCCTGGGGGAGACCCAGTACTTC